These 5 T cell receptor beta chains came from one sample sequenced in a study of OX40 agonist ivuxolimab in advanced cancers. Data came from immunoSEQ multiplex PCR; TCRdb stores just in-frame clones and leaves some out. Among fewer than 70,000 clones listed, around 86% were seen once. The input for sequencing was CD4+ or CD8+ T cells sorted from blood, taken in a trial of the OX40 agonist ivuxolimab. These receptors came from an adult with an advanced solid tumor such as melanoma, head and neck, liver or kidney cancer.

CDR3: CASSAYSYEQYF. CDR3 coding DNA: TGTGCCAGCTCAGCTTACAGCTACGAGCAGTACTTC. The genes are TRBV18 and TRBJ2-7, with D uncertain. Per the germline V gene, CDR1 is KGHSH and CDR2 is LQKENI. The germline V and J ends were trimmed by 5 bases and 3 bases, with 8 bases remaining between them. The CDR3 runs to 12 residues.

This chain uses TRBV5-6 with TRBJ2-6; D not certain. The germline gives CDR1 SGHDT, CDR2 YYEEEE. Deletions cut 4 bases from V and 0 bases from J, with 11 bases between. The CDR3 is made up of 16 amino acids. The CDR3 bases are TGTGCCAGCAGCGTACAGCGTTACTCTGGGGCCAACGTCCTGACTTTC. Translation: CASSVQRYSGANVLTF.

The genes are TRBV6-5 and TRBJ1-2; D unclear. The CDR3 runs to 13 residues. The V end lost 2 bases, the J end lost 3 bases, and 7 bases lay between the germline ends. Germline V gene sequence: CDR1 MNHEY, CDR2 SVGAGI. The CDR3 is CASSYREYYGYTF. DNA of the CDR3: TGTGCCAGCAGTTACAGGGAGTACTATGGCTACACCTTC.

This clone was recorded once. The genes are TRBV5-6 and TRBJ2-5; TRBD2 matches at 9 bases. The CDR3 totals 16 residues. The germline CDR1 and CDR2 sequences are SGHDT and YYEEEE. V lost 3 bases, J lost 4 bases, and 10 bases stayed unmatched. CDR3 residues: CASSWQPGLASETQYF. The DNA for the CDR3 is TGTGCCAGCAGCTGGCAACCGGGACTAGCATCAGAGACCCAGTACTTC.

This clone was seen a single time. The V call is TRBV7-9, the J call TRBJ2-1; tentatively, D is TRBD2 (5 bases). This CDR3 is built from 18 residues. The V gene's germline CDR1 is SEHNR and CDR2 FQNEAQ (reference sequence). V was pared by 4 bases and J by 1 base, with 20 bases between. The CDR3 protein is CASSSSFIRGGSYNEQFF. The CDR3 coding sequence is TGTGCCAGCAGCTCCTCTTTTATACGGGGTGGGTCCTACAATGAGCAGTTCTTC.